These T cell receptor beta chains were read from a single sample in a study of shared clonotypes between healthy human individuals. Only in-frame clones appear in the TCRdb table, and some are missing; sequencing was by immunoSEQ multiplex PCR. The repertoire holds more than 600,000 clones, with about 91% as singletons. The sequencing input was naive CD8+ T cells sorted from blood. These receptors all come from a man aged 30-40 years in good health. Both conserved end residues are part of each CDR3. D genes are given only for firm matches. The size field is filled for only some rows; it gives once, few, many or a size class.

TRBV9	-	TRBJ2-1	once	CASSGQVDEQFF	TGTGCCAGCAGCGGACAGGTCGATGAGCAGTTCTTC
TRBV7-9	TRBD2	TRBJ2-7	-	CASSPLADYEQYF	TGTGCCAGCAGCCCACTAGCGGACTACGAGCAGTACTTC
TRBV13	TRBD2	TRBJ2-3	once	CASSLGLAGTTDTQYF	TGTGCCAGCAGCTTAGGACTAGCGGGAACCACAGATACGCAGTATTTT
TRBV6-1	-	TRBJ1-1	-	CASTQDPRATEAFF	TGTGCCAGCACCCAGGACCCTAGGGCTACTGAAGCTTTCTTT
TRBV7-8	-	TRBJ2-5	-	CASSSRVSTSDF	TGTGCCAGCAGCTCGAGGGTATCGACATCCGACTTC
TRBV27	-	TRBJ2-1	-	CASRLGDNEQFF	TGTGCCAGCAGATTGGGTGACAATGAGCAGTTCTTC
TRBV10-2	TRBD2	TRBJ2-1	once	CASSDPSGRTYQVDYNEQFF	TGCGCCAGCAGTGACCCTAGCGGGAGAACGTACCAAGTAGACTACAATGAGCAGTTCTTC
TRBV11-2	TRBD1	TRBJ2-2	-	CASSPHGQGPTGELFF	TGTGCCAGCAGCCCCCACGGACAGGGACCCACCGGGGAGCTGTTTTTT
TRBV29-1	TRBD1	TRBJ1-2	-	CSVDIDRGESGYTF	TGCAGCGTTGATATCGACAGGGGGGAATCTGGCTACACCTTC
TRBV2	-	TRBJ2-7	-	CASIHPSYEQYF	TGTGCCAGCATACACCCTAGCTACGAGCAGTACTTC
TRBV28	TRBD1	TRBJ1-1	-	CASSDRGHGGTEAFF	TGTGCCAGCAGTGACAGGGGGCATGGAGGCACTGAAGCTTTCTTT
TRBV9	-	TRBJ2-1	-	CASSVNFPNEQFF	TGTGCCAGCAGCGTTAATTTTCCCAATGAGCAGTTCTTC
TRBV28	TRBD2	TRBJ2-3	once	CASSSGTSGPAGDTQYF	TGTGCCAGCAGTTCCGGGACTAGCGGGCCAGCGGGAGATACGCAGTATTTT
TRBV27	-	TRBJ1-5	-	CASSRQGLGQPQHF	TGTGCCAGCAGTCGCCAGGGACTAGGGCAGCCCCAGCATTTT
TRBV7-6	-	TRBJ1-5	-	CASSLAKPGEGNQPQHF	TGTGCCAGCAGCTTAGCAAAGCCGGGTGAGGGCAATCAGCCCCAGCATTTT
TRBV5-1	-	TRBJ1-1	-	CASSLAGRNTEAFF	TGCGCCAGCAGCTTGGCAGGGCGAAACACTGAAGCTTTCTTT
TRBV29-1	-	TRBJ2-7	-	CSVEVSGYEQYF	TGCAGCGTTGAGGTATCCGGGTACGAGCAGTACTTC
TRBV28	-	TRBJ2-3	once	CASSPGRYKFTDTQYF	TGTGCCAGCAGTCCCGGACGTTATAAGTTCACAGATACGCAGTATTTT
TRBV6-5	TRBD1	TRBJ2-7	-	CASSSLQGAGYEQYF	TGTGCCAGCAGTTCCCTACAGGGGGCGGGATACGAGCAGTACTTC
TRBV7-2	TRBD2	TRBJ2-7	-	CASSLFSGMTPPYEQYF	TGTGCCAGCAGCTTGTTTAGCGGGATGACCCCCCCCTACGAGCAGTACTTC
TRBV7-8	TRBD2	TRBJ2-5	-	CASRSREGQETQYF	TGTGCCAGCAGGAGTCGGGAGGGCCAAGAGACCCAGTACTTC
TRBV5-6	TRBD1	TRBJ2-7	-	CASEATGTGSYEQYF	TGTGCCAGCGAAGCGACCGGGACAGGGTCCTACGAGCAGTACTTC
TRBV11-3	-	TRBJ2-5	-	CASSLGRMQPGRQETQYF	TGTGCCAGCAGCTTAGGCCGGATGCAACCGGGACGCCAAGAGACCCAGTACTTC
TRBV4-2	-	TRBJ2-2	-	CASRQTTTNTGELFF	TGTGCCAGCAGACAGACTACAACGAACACCGGGGAGCTGTTTTTT
TRBV12-5	TRBD1	TRBJ1-1	-	CASADRGRTEAFF	TGTGCTAGTGCCGACAGGGGTAGAACTGAAGCTTTCTTT
TRBV6-4	TRBD1	TRBJ2-3	-	CASSKDRGPNTQYF	TGTGCCAGCAGTAAGGACAGGGGGCCTAATACGCAGTATTTT